Sequencing of this TCR beta chain was carried out in a study of blood T cell repertoires in COVID-19. Looking at the study overall: Acute-phase and convalescent COVID-19 samples originated in the United States, Italy and Spain. T cells, B-cell-depleted T cells, or PBMCs supplied cDNA or gDNA.

This CDR3 region has 14 residues. The germline CDR1 and CDR2 sequences are GTSNPN and SVGIG (reference sequence). Between the trimmed V and J ends, which lost 0 bases and 2 bases, there was a span of 10 bases. Original analysis: Amplification of reference gene primers was used by the study to estimate nucleated cell counts. Data came from immunoSEQ multiplex PCR; TCRdb stores just in-frame clones and leaves some out. The DNA was the basis for D and trimming; V, J and clone size are from that table. The sample has 28,000 or so clones, 88% seen once. This sequence was found in a human donor in a cohort sampled during active COVID-19. V gene TRBV30 combines with J gene TRBJ1-1, with D unclear. The sequenced sample was peripheral blood. The CDR3 sequence is CAWSVQTVNTEAFF. CDR3 bases: TGTGCCTGGAGTGTACAAACAGTTAACACTGAAGCTTTCTTT.